This T cell receptor (beta chain) stems from a study of T cells after yellow fever vaccination. The CDR3 length is 16 residues. The germline gives CDR1 SGHVS, CDR2 FNYEAQ. With 3 bases removed from V and 0 bases from J, the gap between germline ends came to 12 bases. TCRdb redid the calling of the 5' RACE reads with MiXCR, one entry per CDR3 protein. This table has hundreds of thousands of distinct CDR3 sequences, roughly 3.5% appearing once. This clonotype came up many times. Sequencing was performed on PBMCs, taken on the day of the yellow fever booster vaccination. The rearrangement links TRBV7-6 to TRBJ1-3; D is unresolved. The sequence came from a man in his late teens or twenties who received the YFV17D yellow fever vaccine. The CDR3 here is CASSLDGGFSGNTIYF. The CDR3, as DNA: TGTGCCAGCAGCTTGGACGGAGGTTTCTCTGGAAACACCATATATTTT.